Listed below are T cell receptor beta chains from one sample, sequenced in a study of cytomegalovirus exposure and HLA in healthy donors. This table comes from immunoSEQ multiplex PCR, and its TCRdb copy is limited to in-frame clones, with some not included. The repertoire holds about 200,000 clones, approximately 79% seen once, with around 1.7% in the top ten. What was sequenced was PBMCs. The receptor set was obtained from a man aged 50 or older in good health and CMV-seronegative. The CDR3 runs from the conserved cysteine through the conserved F or W. Fields, in order: V gene, J gene, D gene, clone size, CDR3 protein, CDR3 DNA. A D gene is named only where the DNA matches it firmly. Size values are once, few and many counts, or a class for expanded clones, and some rows have none.

TRBV28	TRBJ1-1	.	.	CASSLSRGVSEAFF	TGTGCCAGCAGCCTCTCCCGGGGGGTCAGTGAAGCTTTCTTT
TRBV5-1	TRBJ2-3	.	.	CASSLASGGRDTQYF	TGCGCCAGCAGCTTGGCCTCCGGTGGGCGAGATACGCAGTATTTT
TRBV4-2	TRBJ2-1	TRBD1	.	CASSQEYSGTGINEQFF	TGTGCCAGCAGCCAAGAGTATTCCGGGACAGGGATCAATGAGCAGTTCTTC
TRBV28	TRBJ1-5	.	.	CASSLFSLPPNQPQHF	TGTGCCAGCAGTTTATTCTCACTGCCTCCTAATCAGCCCCAGCATTTT
TRBV13	TRBJ1-2	.	once	CASSPAREIGGYTF	TGTGCCAGCAGCCCCGCGCGGGAGATCGGTGGCTACACCTTC
TRBV25-1	TRBJ2-7	TRBD1	.	CASTGQGTYEQYF	TGTGCCAGCACCGGACAGGGAACCTACGAGCAGTACTTC
TRBV18	TRBJ2-3	.	.	CASSPLSSGDTQYF	TGTGCCAGCTCACCGCTATCGAGCGGAGATACGCAGTATTTT
TRBV6-1	TRBJ1-5	.	.	CASSEWARVYSNQPQHF	TGTGCCAGCAGTGAATGGGCGCGGGTTTATAGCAATCAGCCCCAGCATTTT
TRBV27	TRBJ2-7	TRBD1	.	CASSTGGGYEQYF	TGTGCCAGCAGTACAGGGGGCGGCTACGAGCAGTACTTC
TRBV4-1	TRBJ2-7	.	.	CASSQGGTERTNEQYF	TGCGCCAGCAGCCAAGGCGGGACTGAGAGAACAAACGAGCAGTACTTC
TRBV7-9	TRBJ2-3	.	.	CASSPPSGASTDTQYF	TGTGCCAGCAGCCCCCCAAGCGGAGCCAGCACAGATACGCAGTATTTT
TRBV28	TRBJ2-4	TRBD2	.	CASSPGGGNIQYF	TGTGCCAGCAGCCCTGGGGGGGGAAACATTCAGTACTTC
TRBV5-4	TRBJ2-1	TRBD2	.	CASSWRLAVPPYNEQFF	TGTGCCAGCAGCTGGAGACTAGCGGTCCCCCCTTACAATGAGCAGTTCTTC
TRBV7-2	TRBJ2-5	TRBD2	.	CASGPGLQETQYF	TGTGCCAGCGGTCCGGGACTACAAGAGACCCAGTACTTC
TRBV25-1	TRBJ2-1	.	.	CASSSGTYEQFF	TGTGCCAGCAGTTCCGGGACATATGAGCAGTTCTTC
TRBV4-2	TRBJ2-3	TRBD2	.	CASSQPGLGEDTQYF	TGTGCCAGCAGCCAGCCGGGACTAGGAGAAGATACGCAGTATTTT
TRBV7-7	TRBJ2-7	TRBD1	.	CASSLETGNSYEQYF	TGTGCCAGCAGCTTGGAGACAGGGAACTCCTACGAGCAGTACTTC
TRBV19	TRBJ2-1	.	.	CASGRWEAYNEQFF	TGTGCCAGTGGTAGGTGGGAGGCCTACAATGAGCAGTTCTTC
TRBV7-8	TRBJ1-5	.	.	CASSATSNQPQHF	TGTGCCAGCAGCGCCACTTCTAATCAGCCCCAGCATTTT
TRBV2	TRBJ1-5	TRBD1	.	CASNPDRGGNQPQHF	TGTGCCAGCAATCCGGACAGGGGAGGCAATCAGCCCCAGCATTTT
TRBV4-1	TRBJ2-7	TRBD2	.	CASSQEGLAGAKYEQYF	TGCGCCAGCAGCCAAGAAGGACTAGCGGGAGCGAAGTACGAGCAGTACTTC
TRBV27	TRBJ2-7	TRBD1	.	CASRGQGFYEQYF	TGTGCCAGCAGGGGACAGGGGTTCTACGAGCAGTACTTC
TRBV5-1	TRBJ2-5	TRBD2	.	CASSLGGAGGPRETQYF	TGCGCCAGCAGCTTGGGAGGAGCGGGAGGGCCGAGAGAGACCCAGTACTTC
TRBV6-1	TRBJ2-3	TRBD2	few	CASSELAGDTDTQYF	TGTGCCAGCAGTGAACTAGCGGGAGACACAGATACGCAGTATTTT
TRBV14	TRBJ2-5	.	.	CASSLPKGNTETQYF	TGTGCCAGCAGCCTCCCGAAGGGGAATACCGAGACCCAGTACTTC
TRBV28	TRBJ1-5	TRBD1	.	CASSFQAGGQPQHF	TGTGCCAGCAGTTTCCAGGCAGGGGGTCAGCCCCAGCATTTT
TRBV19	TRBJ1-1	.	few	CASSWGGVLNTEAFF	TGTGCCAGTAGTTGGGGAGGGGTGTTGAACACTGAAGCTTTCTTT
TRBV11-3	TRBJ1-5	TRBD1	.	CASSLDYRGPCNQPQHF	TGTGCCAGCAGCTTAGATTACAGGGGCCCCTGCAATCAGCCCCAGCATTTT
TRBV10-3	TRBJ2-7	TRBD2	.	CAISDPGTSGKYRGTYEQYF	TGTGCCATCAGTGACCCAGGGACTAGCGGGAAGTATAGGGGTACCTACGAGCAGTACTTC
TRBV7-9	TRBJ1-1	.	.	CASSLSALREEAFF	TGTGCCAGCAGCTTAAGTGCTTTGAGAGAAGAAGCTTTCTTT
TRBV4-2	TRBJ1-5	TRBD1	.	CASSPDRLSNQPQHF	TGTGCCAGCAGCCCGGACAGGTTAAGCAATCAGCCCCAGCATTTT
TRBV10-2	TRBJ2-1	.	.	CASSSTSYNEQFF	TGCGCCAGCAGTTCCACTAGTTACAATGAGCAGTTCTTC
TRBV6-5	TRBJ2-1	.	.	CASSYPSAAKNEQFF	TGTGCCAGCAGTTACCCTTCGGCGGCGAAAAATGAGCAGTTCTTC
TRBV27	TRBJ1-1	TRBD1	.	CASRGQGQNTEAFF	TGTGCCAGCAGGGGACAGGGGCAGAACACTGAAGCTTTCTTT
TRBV9	TRBJ2-2	TRBD1	.	CASSPRQGAGELFF	TGTGCCAGCAGCCCCCGACAGGGCGCCGGGGAGCTGTTTTTT
TRBV6-4	TRBJ1-1	.	.	CASSDSQGGEAFF	TGTGCCAGCAGTGACTCACAGGGTGGTGAAGCTTTCTTT
TRBV11-2	TRBJ2-5	TRBD2	.	CASSSRGSGRAWETQYF	TGTGCCAGCAGCTCCAGGGGTAGCGGGAGGGCCTGGGAGACCCAGTACTTC
TRBV10-3	TRBJ2-3	TRBD2	.	CAISGPLGTSGNTDTQYF	TGTGCCATCAGTGGACCTCTGGGGACTAGCGGGAATACAGATACGCAGTATTTT
TRBV10-3	TRBJ1-6	.	.	CAIRSGQYNSPLHF	TGTGCCATCAGGTCTGGACAGTATAATTCACCCCTCCACTTT
TRBV27	TRBJ2-7	.	.	CASSLGGSASYEQYF	TGTGCCAGCAGTTTAGGAGGGAGCGCCTCCTACGAGCAGTACTTC